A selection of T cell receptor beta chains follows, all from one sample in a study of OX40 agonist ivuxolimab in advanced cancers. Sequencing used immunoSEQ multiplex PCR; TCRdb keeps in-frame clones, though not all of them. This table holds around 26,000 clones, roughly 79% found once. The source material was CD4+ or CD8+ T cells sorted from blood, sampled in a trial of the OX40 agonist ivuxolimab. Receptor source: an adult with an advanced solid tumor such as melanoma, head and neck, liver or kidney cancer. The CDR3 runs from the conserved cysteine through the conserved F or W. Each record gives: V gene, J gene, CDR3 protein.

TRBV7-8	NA	CASSPRSRSYEQYF
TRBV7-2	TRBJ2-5	CASSPNVGLRSQETQYF
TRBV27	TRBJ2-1	CASRHDYNEQFF
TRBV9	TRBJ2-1	CASSVSSLRVDNEQFF
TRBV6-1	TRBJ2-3	CASIYKGQGKDTQYF
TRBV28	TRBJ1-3	CASSLNDRVNTIYF
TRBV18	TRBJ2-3	CASSTGPAVGSDTQYF
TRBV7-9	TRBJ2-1	CASSTSGGGSMRGEQFF
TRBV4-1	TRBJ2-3	CASSQVGRTDTQYF
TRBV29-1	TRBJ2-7	CSVVDRPWEQYF
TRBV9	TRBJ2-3	CASSVGTKSTDTQYF
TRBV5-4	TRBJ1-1	CASSQATGGTEAFF
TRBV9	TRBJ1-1	CASSPWDRNTEAFF
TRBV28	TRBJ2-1	CASRFIRDSYNEQFF
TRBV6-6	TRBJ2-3	CASRRQSTDTQYF
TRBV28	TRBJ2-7	CASSRTLSYEQYF
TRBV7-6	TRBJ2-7	CASSLGAGGDSYEQYF
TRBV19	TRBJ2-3	CASSGGDTQYF
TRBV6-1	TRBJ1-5	CASSEEKGGAQPQHF
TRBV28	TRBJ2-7	CASSPNRGQYF
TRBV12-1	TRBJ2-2	CASSPGGAGELFF
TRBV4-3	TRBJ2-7	CASSQARAGVDEQYF
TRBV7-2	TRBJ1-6	CASSTHDREGSNSPLHF
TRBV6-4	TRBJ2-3	CASSALAGGPTDTQYF
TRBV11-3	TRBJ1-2	CASSIPGENYGYTF
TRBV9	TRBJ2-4	CASSGLAGGPLDIQYF
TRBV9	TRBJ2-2	CASSVGQPGSGELFF
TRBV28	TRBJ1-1	CASSFWAGVDTEAFF
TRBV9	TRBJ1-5	CASSVDGGNQPQHF
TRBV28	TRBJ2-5	CASSHPGQGAETQYF
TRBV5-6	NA	CASSPGQGHYEQYF
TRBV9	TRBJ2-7	CASSAPGLGDEQYF
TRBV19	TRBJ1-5	CASSRDRGGYSNQPQHF
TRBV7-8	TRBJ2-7	CASSLQLAYEQYF
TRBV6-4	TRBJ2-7	CARGKRLSTYEQYF
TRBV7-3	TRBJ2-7	CASSLYPPDSSYEQYF
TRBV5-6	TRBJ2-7	CASSGGLTYEQYF
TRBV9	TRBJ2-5	CASSVGDSETQYF
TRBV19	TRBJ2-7	CASSTNRGQYF
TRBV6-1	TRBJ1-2	CASSEAPTGINGYTF
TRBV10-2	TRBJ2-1	CASSESSFGEQFF
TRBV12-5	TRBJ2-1	CASGFGPFDEQFF
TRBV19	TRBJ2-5	CASSATLAGWQTQYF
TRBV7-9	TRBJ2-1	CASSPGHSEQFF
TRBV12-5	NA	CASALSGGYEQYF
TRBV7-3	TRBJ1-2	CASSPDPGQGGDGYTF
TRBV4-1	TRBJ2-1	CASSPLGGASSYNEQFF
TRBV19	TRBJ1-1	CASSMNSLEGTEAFF
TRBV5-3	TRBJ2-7	CASSQVGADEQYF
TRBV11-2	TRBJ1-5	CASSLAGNSNQPQHF
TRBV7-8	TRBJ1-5	CASSLAVSATQPQHF
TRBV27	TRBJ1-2	CASRGGGVNYGYTF
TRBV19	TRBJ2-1	CASSARDRLYNEQFF